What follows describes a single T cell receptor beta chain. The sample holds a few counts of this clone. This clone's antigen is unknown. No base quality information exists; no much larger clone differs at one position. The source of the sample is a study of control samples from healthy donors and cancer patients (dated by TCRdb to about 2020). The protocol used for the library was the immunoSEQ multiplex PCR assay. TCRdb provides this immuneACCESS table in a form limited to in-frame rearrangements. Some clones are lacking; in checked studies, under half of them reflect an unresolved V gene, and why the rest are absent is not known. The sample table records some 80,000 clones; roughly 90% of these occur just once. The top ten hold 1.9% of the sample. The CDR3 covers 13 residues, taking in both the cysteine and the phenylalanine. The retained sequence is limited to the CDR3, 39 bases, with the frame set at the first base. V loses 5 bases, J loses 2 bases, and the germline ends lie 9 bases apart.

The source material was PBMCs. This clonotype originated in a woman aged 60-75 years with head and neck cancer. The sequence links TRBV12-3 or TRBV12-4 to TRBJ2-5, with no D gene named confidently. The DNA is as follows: TGTGCCAGCAGTAAGACTGTACAAGAGACCCAGTACTTC. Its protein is CASSKTVQETQYF.